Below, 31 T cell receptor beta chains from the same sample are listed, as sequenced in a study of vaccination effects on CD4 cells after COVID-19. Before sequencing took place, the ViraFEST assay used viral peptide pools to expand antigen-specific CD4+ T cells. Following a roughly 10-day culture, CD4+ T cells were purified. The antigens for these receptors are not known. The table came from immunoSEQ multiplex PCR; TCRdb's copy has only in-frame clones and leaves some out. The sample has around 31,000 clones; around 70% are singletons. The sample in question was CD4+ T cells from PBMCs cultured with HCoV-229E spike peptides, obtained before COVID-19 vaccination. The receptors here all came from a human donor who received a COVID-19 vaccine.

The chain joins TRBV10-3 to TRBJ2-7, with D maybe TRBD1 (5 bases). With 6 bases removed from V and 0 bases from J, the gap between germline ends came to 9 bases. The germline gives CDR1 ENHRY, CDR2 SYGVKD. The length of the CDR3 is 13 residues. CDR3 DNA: TGTGCCATCAGACAGGAAAGCTCCTACGAGCAGTACTTC. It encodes CAIRQESSYEQYF.

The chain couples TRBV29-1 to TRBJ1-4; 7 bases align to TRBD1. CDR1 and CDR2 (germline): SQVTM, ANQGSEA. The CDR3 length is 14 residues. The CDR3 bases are TGCAGGGAACCCGGGGGACAGTCCAATGAAAAACTGTTTTTT. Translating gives CREPGGQSNEKLFF.

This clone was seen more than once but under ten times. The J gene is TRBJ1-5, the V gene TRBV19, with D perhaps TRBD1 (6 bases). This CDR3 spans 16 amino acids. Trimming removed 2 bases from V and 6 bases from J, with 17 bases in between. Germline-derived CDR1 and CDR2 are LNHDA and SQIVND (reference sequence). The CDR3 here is CASSIRRGSGGQPQHF. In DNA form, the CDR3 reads TGTGCCAGTAGTATAAGGAGGGGGAGTGGCGGTCAGCCCCAGCATTTT.

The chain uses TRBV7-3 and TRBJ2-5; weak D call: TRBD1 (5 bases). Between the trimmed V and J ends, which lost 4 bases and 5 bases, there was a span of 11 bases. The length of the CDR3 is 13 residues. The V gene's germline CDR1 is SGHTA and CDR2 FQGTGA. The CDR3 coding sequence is TGTGCCAGCAGCTCAGGGAAGGGGGAGACCCAGTACTTC. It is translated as CASSSGKGETQYF.

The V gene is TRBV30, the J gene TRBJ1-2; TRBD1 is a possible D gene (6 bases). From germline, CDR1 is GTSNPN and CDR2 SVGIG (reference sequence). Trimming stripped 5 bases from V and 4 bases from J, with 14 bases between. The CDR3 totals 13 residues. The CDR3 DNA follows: TGTGCCTGGGGAACAGGGAACAGCTATGGCTACACCTTC. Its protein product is CAWGTGNSYGYTF.

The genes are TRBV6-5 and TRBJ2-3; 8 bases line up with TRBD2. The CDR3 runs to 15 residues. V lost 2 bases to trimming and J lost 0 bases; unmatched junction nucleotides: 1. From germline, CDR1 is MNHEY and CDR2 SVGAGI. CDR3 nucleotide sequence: TGTGCCAGCAGTTACGAGCGGGGGAGCACAGATACGCAGTATTTT. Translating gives CASSYERGSTDTQYF.

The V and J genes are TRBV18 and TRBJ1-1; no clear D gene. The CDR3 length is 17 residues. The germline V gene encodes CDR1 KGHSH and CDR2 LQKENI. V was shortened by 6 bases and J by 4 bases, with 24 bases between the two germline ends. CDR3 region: CASSPSIIGSTGTEAFF. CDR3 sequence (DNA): TGTGCCAGCTCTCCGAGCATTATAGGGTCGACGGGCACTGAAGCTTTCTTT. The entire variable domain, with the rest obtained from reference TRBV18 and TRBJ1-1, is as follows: NAGVMQNPRHLVRRRGQEARLRCSPMKGHSHVYWYRQLPEEGLKFMVYLQKENIIDESGMPKERFSAEFPKEGPSILRIQQVVRGDSAAYFCASSPSIIGSTGTEAFFGQGTRLTVV.

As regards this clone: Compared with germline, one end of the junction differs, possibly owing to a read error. This chain's CDR3 is CASRRDRDTGELFF. CDR3 sequence (DNA): TGTGCTAGCAGGAGGGACAGGGACACCGGGGAGCTGTTTTTT. The chain combines TRBV7-7 with TRBJ2-2; 9 bases align to TRBD1. This CDR3 comprises 14 residues. CDR1 SSHAT and CDR2 FNYEAQ come from the germline V gene (reference sequence).

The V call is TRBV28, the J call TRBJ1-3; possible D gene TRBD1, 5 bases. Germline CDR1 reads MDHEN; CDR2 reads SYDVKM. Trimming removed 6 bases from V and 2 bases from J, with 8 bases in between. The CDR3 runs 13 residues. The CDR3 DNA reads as TGTGCCAGCAGGGGGGGAGCTGGAAACACCATATATTTT. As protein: CASRGGAGNTIYF.

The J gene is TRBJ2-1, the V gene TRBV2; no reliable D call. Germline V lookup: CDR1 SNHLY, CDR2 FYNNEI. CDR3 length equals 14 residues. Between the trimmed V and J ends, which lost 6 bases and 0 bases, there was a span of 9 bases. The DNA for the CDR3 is TGTGCCAGCAGGCCGGGCAGCTCCTACAATGAGCAGTTCTTC. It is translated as CASRPGSSYNEQFF. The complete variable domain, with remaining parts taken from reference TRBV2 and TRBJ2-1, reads EPEVTQTPSHQVTQMGQEVILRCVPISNHLYFYWYRQILGQKVEFLVSFYNNEISEKSEIFDDQFSVERPDGSNFTLKIRSTKLEDSAMYFCASRPGSSYNEQFFGPGTRLTVL.

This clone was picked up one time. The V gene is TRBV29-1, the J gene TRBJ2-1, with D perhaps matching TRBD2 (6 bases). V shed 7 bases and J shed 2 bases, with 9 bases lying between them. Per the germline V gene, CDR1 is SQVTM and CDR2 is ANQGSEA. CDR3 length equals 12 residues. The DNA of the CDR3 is TGCAGCGACGGGACTCCCTACAATGAGCAGTTCTTC. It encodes CSDGTPYNEQFF.

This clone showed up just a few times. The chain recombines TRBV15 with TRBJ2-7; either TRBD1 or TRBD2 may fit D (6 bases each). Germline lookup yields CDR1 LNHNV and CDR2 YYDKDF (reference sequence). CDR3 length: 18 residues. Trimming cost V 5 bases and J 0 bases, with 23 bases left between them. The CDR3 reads CATSLGDGGLTFSYEQYF. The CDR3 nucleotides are TGTGCCACCAGCCTTGGCGACGGGGGCCTCACATTCTCCTACGAGCAGTACTTC.

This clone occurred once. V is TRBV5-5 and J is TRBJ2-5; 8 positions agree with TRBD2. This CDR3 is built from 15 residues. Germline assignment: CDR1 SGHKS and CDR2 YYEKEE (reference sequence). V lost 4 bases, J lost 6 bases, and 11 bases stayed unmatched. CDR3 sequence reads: CASSVWELAEKTQYF. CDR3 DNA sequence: TGTGCCAGCAGCGTATGGGAACTAGCGGAAAAGACCCAGTACTTC.

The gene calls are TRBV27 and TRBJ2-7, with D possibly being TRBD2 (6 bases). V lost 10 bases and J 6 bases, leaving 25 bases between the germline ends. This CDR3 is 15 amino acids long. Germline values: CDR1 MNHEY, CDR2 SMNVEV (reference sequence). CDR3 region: CATAATGTAGFEQYF. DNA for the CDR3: TGTGCCACAGCAGCCACCGGGACTGCGGGTTTCGAGCAGTACTTC.

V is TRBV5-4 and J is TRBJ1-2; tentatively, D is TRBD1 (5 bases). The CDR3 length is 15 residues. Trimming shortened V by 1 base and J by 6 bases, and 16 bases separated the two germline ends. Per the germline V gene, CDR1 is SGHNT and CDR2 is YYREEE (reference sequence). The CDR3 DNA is TGTGCCAGCAGCTTGAGGGTTACGGGGGACCATGGCTACACCTTC. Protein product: CASSLRVTGDHGYTF.

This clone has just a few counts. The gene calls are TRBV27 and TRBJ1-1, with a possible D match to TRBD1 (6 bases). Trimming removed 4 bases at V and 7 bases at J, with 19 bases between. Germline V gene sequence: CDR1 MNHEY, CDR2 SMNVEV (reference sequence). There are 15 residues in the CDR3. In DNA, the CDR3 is TGTGCCAGCAGTTCTAACGCCGCAGGGGCAAGTGAAGCTTTCTTT. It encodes CASSSNAAGASEAFF.

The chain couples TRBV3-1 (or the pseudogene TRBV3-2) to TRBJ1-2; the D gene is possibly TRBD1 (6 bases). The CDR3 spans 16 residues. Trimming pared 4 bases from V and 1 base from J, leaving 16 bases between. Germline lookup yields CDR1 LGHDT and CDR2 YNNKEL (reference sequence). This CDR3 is CASSPRGAGDNYGYTF. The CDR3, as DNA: TGTGCCAGCAGCCCCCGAGGGGCAGGGGATAACTATGGCTACACCTTC.

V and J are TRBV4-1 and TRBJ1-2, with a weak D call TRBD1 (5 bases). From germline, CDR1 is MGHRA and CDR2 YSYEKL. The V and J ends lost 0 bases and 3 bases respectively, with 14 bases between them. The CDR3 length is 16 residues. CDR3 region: CASSQDLAGNDYGYTF. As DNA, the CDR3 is TGCGCCAGCAGCCAAGATCTTGCAGGGAACGACTATGGCTACACCTTC.

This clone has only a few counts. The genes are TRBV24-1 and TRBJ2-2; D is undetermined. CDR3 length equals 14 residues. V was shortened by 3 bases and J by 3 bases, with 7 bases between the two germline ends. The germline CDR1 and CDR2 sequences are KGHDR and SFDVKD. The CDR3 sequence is CATSDKSYTGELFF. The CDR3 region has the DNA TGTGCCACCAGTGATAAGTCTTACACCGGGGAGCTGTTTTTT.

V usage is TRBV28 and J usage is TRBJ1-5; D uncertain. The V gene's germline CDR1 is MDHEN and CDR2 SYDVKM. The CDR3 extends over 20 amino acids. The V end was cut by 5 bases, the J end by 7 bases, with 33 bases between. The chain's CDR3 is CASSLLRISISARIRQPQHF. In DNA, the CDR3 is TGTGCCAGCAGTCTACTCAGAATTAGCATCTCAGCGCGCATAAGGCAGCCCCAGCATTTT.

This CDR3 reads CASSYSYRSDSPLHF. The DNA for the CDR3 is TGTGCCAGCAGTTACTCTTACCGATCTGATTCACCCCTCCACTTT. This chain uses TRBV6-5 with TRBJ1-6; D unclear. The CDR3 spans 15 residues. Trimming removed 0 bases at V and 8 bases at J, with 11 bases between. The V gene's germline CDR1 is MNHEY and CDR2 SVGAGI.

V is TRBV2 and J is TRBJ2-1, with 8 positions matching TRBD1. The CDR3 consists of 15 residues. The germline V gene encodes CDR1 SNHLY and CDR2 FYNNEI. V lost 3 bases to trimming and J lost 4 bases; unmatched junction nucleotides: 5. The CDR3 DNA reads TGTGCCAGCAGTGATGGGACAGGTCCGTACAATGAGCAGTTCTTC. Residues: CASSDGTGPYNEQFF.

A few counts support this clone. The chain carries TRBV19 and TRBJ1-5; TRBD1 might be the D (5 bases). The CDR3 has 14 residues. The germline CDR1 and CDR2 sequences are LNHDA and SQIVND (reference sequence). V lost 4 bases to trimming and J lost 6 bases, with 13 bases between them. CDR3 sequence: CASSTQGRAQPQHF. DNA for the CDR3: TGTGCCAGTAGTACCCAGGGTCGGGCTCAGCCCCAGCATTTT.

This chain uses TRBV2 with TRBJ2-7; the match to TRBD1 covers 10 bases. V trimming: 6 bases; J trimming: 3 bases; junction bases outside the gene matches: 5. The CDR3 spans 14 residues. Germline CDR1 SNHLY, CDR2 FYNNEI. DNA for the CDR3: TGTGCCAGCAGGGGACAGGGGACATTCTACGAGCAGTACTTC. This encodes CASRGQGTFYEQYF.

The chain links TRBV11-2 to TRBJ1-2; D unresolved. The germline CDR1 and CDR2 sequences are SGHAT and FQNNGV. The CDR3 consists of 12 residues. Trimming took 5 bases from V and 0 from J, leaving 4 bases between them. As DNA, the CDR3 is TGTGCCAGCAGCGAAACTAACTATGGCTACACCTTC. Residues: CASSETNYGYTF.

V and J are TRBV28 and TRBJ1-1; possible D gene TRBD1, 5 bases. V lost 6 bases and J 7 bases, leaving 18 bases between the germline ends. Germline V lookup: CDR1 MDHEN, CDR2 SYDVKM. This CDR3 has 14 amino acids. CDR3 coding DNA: TGTGCCAGCAGAGGGGACGGAGAAAATGTTGAAGCTTTCTTT. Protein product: CASRGDGENVEAFF. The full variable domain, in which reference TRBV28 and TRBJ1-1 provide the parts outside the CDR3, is DVKVTQSSRYLVKRTGEKVFLECVQDMDHENMFWYRQDPGLGLRLIYFSYDVKMKEKGDIPEGYSVSREKKERFSLILESASTNQTSMYLCASRGDGENVEAFFGQGTRLTVV.

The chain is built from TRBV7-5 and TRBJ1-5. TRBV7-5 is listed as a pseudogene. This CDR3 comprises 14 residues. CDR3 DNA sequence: TGTGCCAGAAGCTTGGGGAGTGGGAGTCAGCCCCAGCATTTT. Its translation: CARSLGSGSQPQHF.

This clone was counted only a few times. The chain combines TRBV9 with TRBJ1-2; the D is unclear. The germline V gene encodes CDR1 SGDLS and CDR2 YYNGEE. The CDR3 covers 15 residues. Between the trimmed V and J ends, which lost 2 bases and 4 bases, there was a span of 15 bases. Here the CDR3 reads CASSVDPGWAYGYTF. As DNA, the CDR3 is TGTGCCAGCAGCGTCGACCCAGGCTGGGCCTATGGCTACACCTTC.

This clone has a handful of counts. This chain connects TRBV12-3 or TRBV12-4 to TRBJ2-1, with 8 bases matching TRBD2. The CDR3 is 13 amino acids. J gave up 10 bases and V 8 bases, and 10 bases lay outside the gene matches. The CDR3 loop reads CASFQRERWEQFF. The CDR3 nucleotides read TGTGCCAGCTTCCAGCGGGAGCGGTGGGAGCAGTTCTTC.

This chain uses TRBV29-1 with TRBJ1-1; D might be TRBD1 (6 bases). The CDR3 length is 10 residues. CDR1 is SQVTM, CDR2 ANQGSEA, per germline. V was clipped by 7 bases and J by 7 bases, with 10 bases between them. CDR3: CSAWTVEAFF. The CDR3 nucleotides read TGCAGCGCCTGGACAGTTGAAGCTTTCTTT.

CDR3 bases: TGTGCCAGCAGTCAGACTGCGACACCCCGGACCGGGGAGCTGTTTTTT. Translation: CASSQTATPRTGELFF. J is TRBJ2-2 and V is TRBV6-6; D call uncertain. Trimming took 5 bases from V and 5 from J, leaving 18 bases between them. CDR1 is MNHNY and CDR2 is SVGAGI in the germline V gene (reference sequence). The CDR3 totals 16 residues.